A single sample is the source of the 26 T cell receptor beta chains below, sequenced in a study of cytomegalovirus exposure and HLA in healthy donors. Primers: 60 Vbeta forward and 13 Jbeta reverse. This table comes from immunoSEQ multiplex PCR, and its TCRdb copy is limited to in-frame clones, with some not included. Found here are about 110,000 clones, 81% of them singletons; the top ten hold 2% to 2.5%. The sequencing input was PBMCs. The receptors here all came from a man aged 25-45 years in good health and CMV-seronegative.

This rearrangement joins TRBV6-4 to TRBJ2-3; D perhaps matches TRBD2 (6 bases). This CDR3 comprises 15 residues. Between the trimmed V and J ends, which lost 4 bases and 4 bases, there was a span of 15 bases. CDR1 and CDR2 (germline): MRHNA, SNTAGT. CDR3 bases: TGTGCCAGCAGTGTCAGTAGCGGAGGAGCAGATACGCAGTATTTT. Translated: CASSVSSGGADTQYF.

The rearrangement links TRBV11-2 to TRBJ1-4; 7 bases are a match to TRBD1. The CDR3 length is 14 residues. V shed 8 bases and J 5 bases; nucleotides not matched to a gene: 8. Germline V gives CDR1 SGHAT, CDR2 FQNNGV. CDR3 DNA sequence: TGTGCCAGCTCCCGGGGACAGCTAAATGAAAAACTGTTTTTT. This sequence encodes CASSRGQLNEKLFF.

The V and J genes are TRBV6-5 and TRBJ2-1; tentatively, D is TRBD2 (5 bases). With 2 bases removed from V and 10 bases from J, the gap between germline ends came to 18 bases. From germline, CDR1 is MNHEY and CDR2 SVGAGI. This CDR3 spans 15 amino acids. CDR3 protein: CASSYLASYPPEQFF. DNA of the CDR3: TGTGCCAGCAGTTACCTCGCTAGCTACCCTCCGGAGCAGTTCTTC.

The chain has TRBV10-2 and TRBJ1-2; D remains unclear. Trimming cost V 4 bases and J 4 bases, with 10 bases left between them. The CDR3 runs 13 residues. Germline V CDR1 and CDR2: WSHSY, SAAADI. The CDR3 spells CASSGGSGYGYTF. In DNA, the CDR3 is TGCGCCAGCAGTGGCGGGTCGGGCTATGGCTACACCTTC.

This clone was picked up a small number of times. The chain recombines TRBV4-2 with TRBJ1-4, with 7 bases lining up with TRBD1. Germline V gene data show CDR1 as LGHNA and CDR2 as YNFKEQ. CDR3 length: 15 amino acids. Trimming took 2 bases from V and 2 from J; bases not matched to a gene: 2. The CDR3 DNA is TGTGCCAGCAGCCAACAGGGGGTTACTAATGAAAAACTGTTTTTT. This encodes CASSQQGVTNEKLFF.

The chain links TRBV9 to TRBJ2-5; 7 bases align to TRBD1. The CDR3 extends over 14 amino acids. The V segment lost 3 bases and the J segment 1 base; nucleotides outside the gene matches: 3. CDR1 and CDR2 from the germline V gene are SGDLS and YYNGEE. This CDR3 is CASSAGTVQETQYF. Written as DNA, the CDR3 is TGTGCCAGCAGCGCTGGGACAGTCCAAGAGACCCAGTACTTC.

The chain employs TRBV28 and TRBJ2-7, with 11 bases matching TRBD2. CDR3 length: 14 amino acids. V trimming: 6 bases; J trimming: 5 bases; junction bases outside the gene matches: 6. Germline CDR1 is MDHEN and CDR2 is SYDVKM. Here the CDR3 reads CASRPSGRIHEQYF. The DNA for the CDR3 is TGTGCCAGCAGGCCTAGCGGGAGGATCCACGAGCAGTACTTC.

V is TRBV5-3 and J is TRBJ1-1; no definite D call. TRBV5-3 is an ORF, with its function uncertain. Trimming stripped 5 bases from V and 3 bases from J, with 11 bases between. The CDR3 sequence is 13 residues long. CDR3 amino acids: CARRSDKDTEAFF. The CDR3, as DNA: TGTGCCAGAAGGTCAGACAAAGACACTGAAGCTTTCTTT.

In this sample, this clone turned up a few times. The V and J genes are TRBV7-9 and TRBJ2-3, with D uncertain. The V end lost 1 base, the J end lost 3 bases, and 8 bases lay between the germline ends. The germline V gene encodes CDR1 SEHNR and CDR2 FQNEAQ (reference sequence). CDR3 length equals 14 residues. The CDR3 DNA follows: TGTGCCAGCAGCTTAGGTGGAGATACAGATACGCAGTATTTT. Amino acid sequence: CASSLGGDTDTQYF.

This clone came up a few times. V and J are TRBV7-2 and TRBJ2-7; 8 nucleotides align to TRBD1. With V trimmed by 6 bases and J by 0 bases, 7 bases remained unmatched. Germline V lookup: CDR1 SGHTA, CDR2 FQGNSA. The CDR3 spans 15 residues. In DNA, the CDR3 is TGTGCCAGCAGTCGGGGACAGGCCTACTCCTACGAGCAGTACTTC. Protein: CASSRGQAYSYEQYF.

CDR3 sequence (DNA): TGCGCCAGCAGCCAAGACGGGGGCAATCAGCCCCAGCATTTT. Translated, it gives CASSQDGGNQPQHF. The rearrangement joins TRBV4-1 to TRBJ1-5; D unresolved. Germline V gene data show CDR1 as MGHRA and CDR2 as YSYEKL. This CDR3 contains 14 residues. Trimming took 0 bases from V and 2 from J, leaving 5 bases between them.

The chain is built from TRBV18 and TRBJ2-4; maybe TRBD2 (6 bases). V was cut by 3 bases and J by 7 bases, with 13 bases left in between. This CDR3 is built from 14 residues. Germline assignment: CDR1 KGHSH and CDR2 LQKENI. The CDR3 bases are TGTGCCAGCTCACCCGGACTACGGGGGAACATTCAGTACTTC. Translated, it gives CASSPGLRGNIQYF.

The J gene is TRBJ2-6, the V gene TRBV27, with D unresolved. Trimming removed 8 bases at V and 0 bases at J, with 5 bases between. CDR3 length equals 13 residues. The V gene's germline CDR1 is MNHEY and CDR2 SMNVEV (reference sequence). CDR3 nucleotide sequence: TGTGCCAGCTGGCCCTCTGGGGCCAACGTCCTGACTTTC. Its protein product is CASWPSGANVLTF.

The chain recombines TRBV6-5 with TRBJ2-2; possible D gene TRBD2, 6 bases. V was pared by 8 bases and J by 2 bases, with 9 bases between. Germline loops: CDR1 MNHEY, CDR2 SVGAGI. There are 13 residues in the CDR3. CDR3 coding DNA: TGTGCCAGCTTGGAGGGTAACACCGGGGAGCTGTTTTTT. Translation: CASLEGNTGELFF.

This clone appeared once. The genes are TRBV9 and TRBJ1-1; TRBD1 agrees at 10 bases. V was clipped by 2 bases and J by 1 base; unmatched bases: 8. Germline CDR1 reads SGDLS; CDR2 reads YYNGEE. The CDR3 spans 17 residues. The CDR3 region has the DNA TGTGCCAGCAGCGTCCCCGGGGGACAGGGGAAGAACACTGAAGCTTTCTTT. It encodes CASSVPGGQGKNTEAFF. Drawing the rest from reference TRBV9 and TRBJ1-1, the complete variable domain is DSGVTQTPKHLITATGQRVTLRCSPRSGDLSVYWYQQSLDQGLQFLIQYYNGEERAKGNILERFSAQQFPDLHSELNLSSLELGDSALYFCASSVPGGQGKNTEAFFGQGTRLTVV.

This clone was detected many times. The same CDR3 can be traced to other DNA sequences in this sample. The genes are TRBV6-1 and TRBJ2-3; TRBD2 aligns across 14 bases. The J segment lost 4 bases and the V segment lost 4 bases, leaving 1 base of the junction unmatched. Germline V CDR1 and CDR2: MNHNS, SASEGT. The CDR3 length is 15 residues. CDR3 coding DNA: TGTGCCAGCAGTGGACTAGCGGGGGGGCCAGATACGCAGTATTTT. Its translation is CASSGLAGGPDTQYF.

This rearrangement joins TRBV4-2 to TRBJ2-5, with 10 bases aligning to TRBD2. V shed 1 base and J 3 bases; nucleotides not matched to a gene: 5. The CDR3 consists of 16 residues. The germline V gene has CDR1 LGHNA and CDR2 YNFKEQ. The chain's CDR3 is CASSQALAGVEETQYF. The CDR3 coding sequence is TGTGCCAGCAGCCAAGCCCTAGCGGGAGTAGAAGAGACCCAGTACTTC.

The gene calls are TRBV10-2 and TRBJ2-7, with 9 bases lining up with TRBD2. The germline gives CDR1 WSHSY, CDR2 SAAADI. The CDR3 spans 16 residues. Trimming took 2 bases from V and 3 from J; bases not matched to a gene: 8. CDR3 DNA: TGCGCCAGCAGTGAGGATTCGGGACTAGCACGCTACGAGCAGTACTTC. Protein product: CASSEDSGLARYEQYF.

This clone was observed a few times. Other DNA sequences of this sample code for an identical CDR3. CDR3 loop: CASSPLTGQETQYF. In nucleotides, the CDR3 is TGTGCCAGCAGCCCCCTGACAGGTCAAGAGACCCAGTACTTC. The chain is built from TRBV7-8 and TRBJ2-5, with D tentatively TRBD1 (6 bases). The CDR3 is 14 residues long. The V gene lost 5 bases and the J gene lost 2 bases, with 12 bases spanning the gap. Germline V CDR1 and CDR2: SGHVS, FQNEAQ.

The table lists this clone with a few counts. The rearrangement links TRBV7-3 to TRBJ2-1, with 7 bases fitting TRBD2. CDR1 and CDR2 from the germline V gene are SGHTA and FQGTGA. The length of the CDR3 is 14 residues. V lost 9 bases to trimming and J lost 4 bases; unmatched junction nucleotides: 9. The CDR3 loop reads CARNGREEYNEQFF. CDR3 bases: TGTGCCAGGAATGGTCGGGAGGAATACAATGAGCAGTTCTTC. The full variable domain, rest sourced from reference TRBV7-3 and TRBJ2-1, is GAGVSQTPSNKVTEKGKYVELRCDPISGHTALYWYRQSLGQGPEFLIYFQGTGAADDSGLPNDRFFAVRPEGSVSTLKIQRTERGDSAVYLCARNGREEYNEQFFGPGTRLTVL.

This clone was observed once. The chain has TRBV7-9 and TRBJ2-1, with D perhaps matching TRBD2 (5 bases). V lost 7 bases and J 7 bases, leaving 20 bases between the germline ends. The length of the CDR3 is 15 residues. The germline CDR1 and CDR2 sequences are SEHNR and FQNEAQ (reference sequence). CDR3 protein: CASIMGALLGNEQFF. The CDR3 DNA reads as TGTGCCAGCATCATGGGAGCCCTGTTGGGGAATGAGCAGTTCTTC.

This chain uses TRBV4-1 with TRBJ2-3; no definite D call. Germline V gene lookup returns CDR1 MGHRA and CDR2 YSYEKL. V shed 1 base and J shed 2 bases, with 7 bases lying between them. The length of the CDR3 is 14 residues. The CDR3 region has the DNA TGCGCCAGCAGCCAAGTTCTACCCACAGATACGCAGTATTTT. This gives the protein CASSQVLPTDTQYF.

The J gene is TRBJ1-1, the V gene TRBV5-1; possibly TRBD1 for D (5 bases). Trimming cost V 4 bases and J 7 bases, with 17 bases left between them. This CDR3 comprises 14 residues. Germline-derived CDR1 and CDR2 are SGHRS and YFSETQ. The CDR3 loop is CASSPTDWGGEAFF. The CDR3 region has the DNA TGCGCCAGCAGCCCAACTGATTGGGGCGGTGAAGCTTTCTTT.

J is TRBJ2-3 and V is TRBV30; TRBD1 is a possible D gene (6 bases). Germline CDR1 is GTSNPN and CDR2 is SVGIG (reference sequence). V was trimmed by 6 bases and J by 5 bases, leaving 9 bases between them. The CDR3 is 11 residues long. The CDR3 DNA is TGTGCCTGTCAAGGGGGAGATACGCAGTATTTT. The encoded protein is CACQGGDTQYF.

The chain couples TRBV6-5 to TRBJ2-5; 7 nucleotides line up with TRBD2. Germline values: CDR1 MNHEY, CDR2 SVGAGI. CDR3 size: 14 residues. Trimming removed 2 bases from V and 2 bases from J; junction bases left unmatched: 2. In DNA, the CDR3 is TGTGCCAGCAGTTACGGGGGGGGGCAAGAGACCCAGTACTTC. Translated, it gives CASSYGGGQETQYF.

For the CDR3, the DNA is TGTGCCAGCAGTGACGACAGGATGGGGGAGCAGTACTTC. Protein sequence: CASSDDRMGEQYF. This chain joins TRBV6-1 and TRBJ2-7; tentatively, D is TRBD1 (6 bases). Per the germline V gene, CDR1 is MNHNS and CDR2 is SASEGT. V dropped 3 bases and J dropped 7 bases, with 13 bases sitting between them. This CDR3 spans 13 amino acids.